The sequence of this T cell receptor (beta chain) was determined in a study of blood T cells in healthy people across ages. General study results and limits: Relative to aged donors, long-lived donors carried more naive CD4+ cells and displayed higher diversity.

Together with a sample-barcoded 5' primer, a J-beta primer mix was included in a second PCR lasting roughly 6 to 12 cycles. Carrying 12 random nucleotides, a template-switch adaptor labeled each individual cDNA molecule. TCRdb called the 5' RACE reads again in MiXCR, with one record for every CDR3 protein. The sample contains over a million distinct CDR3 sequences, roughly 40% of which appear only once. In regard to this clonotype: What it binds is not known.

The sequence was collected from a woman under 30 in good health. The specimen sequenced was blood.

CDR3 coding DNA: TGCAGTGCTACAAGCGGGGGGGCCTACAATGAGCAGTTCTTC. Its translation is CSATSGGAYNEQFF. V and J are TRBV20-1 and TRBJ2-1, with 10 bases matching TRBD2. Losses at the gene ends were 4 bases for V and 2 bases for J; bases not matched to a gene: 2. Germline CDR1 is DFQATT and CDR2 is SNEGSKA (reference sequence). The CDR3 runs to 14 residues.